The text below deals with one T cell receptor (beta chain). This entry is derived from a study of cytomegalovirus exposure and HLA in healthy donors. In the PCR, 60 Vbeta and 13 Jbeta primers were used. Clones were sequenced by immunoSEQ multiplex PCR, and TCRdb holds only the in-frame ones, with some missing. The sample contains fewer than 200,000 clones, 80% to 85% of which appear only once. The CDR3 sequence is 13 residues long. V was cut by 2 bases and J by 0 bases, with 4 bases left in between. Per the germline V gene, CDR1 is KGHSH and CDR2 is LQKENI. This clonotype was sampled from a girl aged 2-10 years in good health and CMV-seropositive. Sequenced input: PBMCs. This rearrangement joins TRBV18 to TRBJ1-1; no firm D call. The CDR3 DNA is TGTGCCAGCTCACCAACAGTGAACACTGAAGCTTTCTTT. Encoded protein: CASSPTVNTEAFF.